The following is a T cell receptor beta chain sequence with its context. This specimen comes from a study of blood T cell repertoires in COVID-19. About the research overall: COVID-19 samples, acute and convalescent, were from the United States, Italy and Spain.

Per the original data handling: Nucleated cell number was recorded as an estimate derived from reference gene primer amplification. Here immunoSEQ multiplex PCR was the method, and the copy in TCRdb shows in-frame clones only, minus some. V, J and clone size are taken as reported in that table, and D and trimming were inferred from the DNA itself. This sample has 140,000 or so clones, with around 85% found just once. In germline, CDR1 is LNHNV, CDR2 YYDKDF (reference sequence). Trimming left V 1 base short and J 9 bases short, with 13 bases between. The CDR3 sequence is 14 residues long. The J gene is TRBJ2-1, the V gene TRBV15; D is perhaps TRBD2 (7 bases). Sequencing used peripheral blood. The TCR comes from a woman aged 80 or over with acute or convalescent COVID-19. CDR3 protein: CATSRVGGASEQFF. The CDR3, as DNA: TGTGCCACCAGCAGAGTTGGGGGGGCCTCTGAGCAGTTCTTC.